The clone carrying this T cell receptor (beta chain) was recorded once. Its antigen is still unknown. Other nucleotide sequences in the sample specify the same CDR3. This sample is part of a study of shared clonotypes between healthy human individuals. Study outcomes and limitations: The sampled material consisted only of blood, and tissue repertoires are likely to differ.

Libraries were prepared by immunoSEQ multiplex PCR; TCRdb keeps only in-frame clonotypes and omits some of them. This table has roughly 1.4 million clones, about 98.5% appearing once. The CDR3 sequence is 14 residues long. Per the germline V gene, CDR1 is KGHSH and CDR2 is LQKENI. The V gene lost 0 bases and the J gene lost 2 bases, with 7 bases spanning the gap. The study enrolled healthy HIV-negative adults without recent acute infections or vaccinations as donors. The TCR sequence derives from a man aged 30 to 39 in good health. This sequence joins TRBV18 and TRBJ2-5; weak D call: TRBD1 (6 bases). What was sequenced was naive CD4+ T cells sorted from blood. The sample's subset: CD45RA+ positively selected. The CDR3 nucleotides read TGTGCCAGCTCACCACCGGGACAACAAGAGACCCAGTACTTC. Translation: CASSPPGQQETQYF.